The 11 T cell receptor beta chains listed next were all sequenced from one sample in a study of tumor-infiltrating lymphocytes in localized non-small cell lung cancer. Measured with immunoSEQ multiplex PCR; TCRdb has only the in-frame clones, and not every one. The sample yields 13,000 to 15,000 clones, around two thirds seen once. Material for sequencing was uninvolved lung tissue not adjacent to the tumor. These receptors were obtained from a human donor with non-small cell lung cancer.

The chain employs TRBV19 and TRBJ1-5, with a possible D match to TRBD1 (5 bases). CDR3 length: 16 residues. The germline V and J ends were trimmed by 5 bases and 6 bases, with 20 bases remaining between them. The V gene's germline CDR1 is LNHDA and CDR2 SQIVND (reference sequence). The CDR3, as DNA: TGTGCCAGTAGTCCCCGCCCCACGGCAGGGAGTCAGCCCCAGCATTTT. This gives the protein CASSPRPTAGSQPQHF.

The chain carries TRBV28 and TRBJ1-2, with TRBD1 identical over 10 bases. With V trimmed by 5 bases and J by 8 bases, 2 bases remained unmatched. The germline V gene encodes CDR1 MDHEN and CDR2 SYDVKM. The CDR3 runs to 12 residues. The CDR3 loop is CASSLTGGGYTF. The CDR3 DNA is TGTGCCAGCAGTCTGACAGGGGGCGGCTACACCTTC.

This chain links TRBV9 with TRBJ1-2; D unclear. This CDR3 has 16 residues. V shed 2 bases and J shed 6 bases, with 20 bases lying between them. CDR1 and CDR2 from the germline V gene are SGDLS and YYNGEE. The CDR3 nucleotides read TGTGCCAGCAGCGTTCTAAGTTCCGAGAGGCTAAATGGCTACACCTTC. It codes for CASSVLSSERLNGYTF.

The CDR3 DNA is TGTGCCAGCGCGCCAGGGGCAGCTGGGGCCAACGTCCTGACTTTC. Residues: CASAPGAAGANVLTF. The rearrangement uses TRBV6-1 and TRBJ2-6, with a weak D call TRBD1 (6 bases). Trimming removed 8 bases from V and 2 bases from J, with 13 bases in between. Germline values: CDR1 MNHNS, CDR2 SASEGT. The CDR3 is made up of 15 amino acids.

The chain has TRBV15 and TRBJ1-1; unclear D gene. The CDR3 is 13 amino acids. V gave up 1 base and J gave up 8 bases, with 11 bases separating them. The germline gives CDR1 LNHNV, CDR2 YYDKDF (reference sequence). The CDR3 bases are TGTGCCACCAGCAGAGCTAACCCGGACGAAGCTTTCTTT. It codes for CATSRANPDEAFF.

This clone is termed medium-sized. The rearrangement joins TRBV11-2 to TRBJ2-5; 10 nucleotides align to TRBD2. This CDR3 has 15 residues. Germline V gives CDR1 SGHAT, CDR2 FQNNGV. With V trimmed by 2 bases and J by 5 bases, 5 bases remained unmatched. CDR3 DNA sequence: TGTGCCAGCAGCTTACTAGCGGGAGCGAGGGAGACCCAGTACTTC. This translates into CASSLLAGARETQYF. Looking up the rest from reference TRBV11-2 and TRBJ2-5 gives the full variable domain: EAGVAQSPRYKIIEKRQSVAFWCNPISGHATLYWYQQILGQGPKLLIQFQNNGVVDDSQLPKDRFSAERLKGVDSTLKIQPAKLEDSAVYLCASSLLAGARETQYFGPGTRLLVL.

In its sample, this clone was seen a few times. The rearrangement uses TRBV5-5 and TRBJ1-4; D might be TRBD1 (5 bases). The CDR3 runs 16 residues. Germline CDR1 SGHKS, CDR2 YYEKEE (reference sequence). Trimming stripped 4 bases from V and 5 bases from J, with 18 bases between. CDR3 nucleotides: TGTGCCAGCAGCCGGCAGGAGACAGAATACAATGAAAAACTGTTTTTT. It encodes CASSRQETEYNEKLFF.

The rearrangement uses TRBV5-6 and TRBJ1-2; D possibly corresponds to TRBD1 (6 bases). Germline lookup yields CDR1 SGHDT and CDR2 YYEEEE. The germline V and J ends were trimmed by 0 bases and 4 bases, with 10 bases remaining between them. This CDR3 contains 14 residues. The CDR3 region has the DNA TGTGCCAGCAGCTTGGAGAGGGGGGTCTATGGCTACACCTTC. Encoded protein: CASSLERGVYGYTF.

The genes are TRBV6-4 and TRBJ2-3, with TRBD2 matching 14 bases. The V gene end was trimmed by 0 bases and the J gene end by 6 bases; junction bases not matched to a gene: 2. CDR1 is MRHNA and CDR2 is SNTAGT in the germline V gene. The CDR3 consists of 16 residues. CDR3 sequence (DNA): TGTGCCAGCAGTGACTCGACTAGCGGGGGGGCCGATACGCAGTATTTT. Protein: CASSDSTSGGADTQYF.

V usage is TRBV5-6 and J usage is TRBJ1-1; D is ambiguous. The V end was cut by 0 bases, the J end by 2 bases, with 17 bases between. The CDR3 runs 17 residues. Germline V CDR1 and CDR2: SGHDT, YYEEEE. CDR3 coding DNA: TGTGCCAGCAGCTTGGTTCCGGTAGGAGAATTTAACACTGAAGCTTTCTTT. Protein product: CASSLVPVGEFNTEAFF.

This rearrangement joins TRBV15 to TRBJ1-2; D is uncertain. Germline V gene lookup returns CDR1 LNHNV and CDR2 YYDKDF (reference sequence). The CDR3 runs to 15 residues. V lost 1 base and J lost 4, with 13 bases in between. CDR3 residues: CATSRGLPLGYGYTF. CDR3 DNA sequence: TGTGCCACCAGCAGAGGGCTTCCACTAGGCTATGGCTACACCTTC. Supplemented by reference TRBV15 and TRBJ1-2, the full variable domain reads DAMVIQNPRYQVTQFGKPVTLSCSQTLNHNVMYWYQQKSSQAPKLLFHYYDKDFNNEADTPDNFQSRRPNTSFCFLDIRSPGLGDTAMYLCATSRGLPLGYGYTFGSGTRLTVV.